This T cell receptor beta chain was sequenced during a study of blood T cells in healthy people across ages. Whole-study results and caveats: Conclusively comparing naive with antigen-experienced cells was impossible with unsorted PBMCs. Roughly linear age-related decline in beta diversity appeared, significant by age 40.

This CDR3 region has 17 residues. Germline V CDR1 and CDR2: SGHRS, YFSETQ. The V gene lost 4 bases and the J gene lost 2 bases, with 22 bases spanning the gap. This clonotype was counted between two and nine times. Its antigen remains unknown. For the second PCR, which ran for about 7 to 11 cycles, a sample-barcoded 5' primer and a J-beta primer mix were used. With 12 random nucleotides, a template-switch adaptor tagged each individual cDNA molecule. TCRdb passed the 5' RACE reads through MiXCR, listing each CDR3 protein once. This table holds about 1.6 million distinct CDR3 sequences, 34% found once. Sequencing used blood. The chain couples TRBV5-1 to TRBJ2-7; TRBD2 is a possible D gene (6 bases). The receptor was derived from a woman in her 30s in good health. For the CDR3, the DNA is TGCGCCAGCAGCACCCCCGAAGTTAGCGGAAATACCTACGAGCAGTACTTC. Translating gives CASSTPEVSGNTYEQYF.